A single sample gave rise to the 10 T cell receptor beta chains below, sequenced in a study of blood T cell repertoires in COVID-19. Data came from immunoSEQ multiplex PCR; TCRdb stores just in-frame clones and leaves some out. The table records roughly 75,000 clones, approximately 85% of them present only once. Sequencing input: peripheral blood. The receptors shown here come from a man in his fifties or sixties with COVID-19, enrolled during active disease.

The chain uses TRBV7-9 and TRBJ2-7; TRBD2 aligns across 10 bases. The V segment lost 8 bases and the J segment 1 base; nucleotides outside the gene matches: 5. The CDR3 runs 14 residues. Germline loops: CDR1 SEHNR, CDR2 FQNEAQ (reference sequence). CDR3 sequence (DNA): TGTGCCAGCGGCGGGACTAGCGCTTCCTACGAGCAGTACTTC. This sequence encodes CASGGTSASYEQYF.

The J gene is TRBJ1-1, the V gene TRBV18; the D gene is possibly TRBD1 (5 bases). The CDR3 extends over 15 amino acids. V lost 6 bases and J lost 0, with 14 bases in between. Germline V gene data show CDR1 as KGHSH and CDR2 as LQKENI. This chain's CDR3 is CASSRAGLMNTEAFF. In nucleotides, the CDR3 is TGTGCCAGCTCGAGAGCAGGGCTGATGAACACTGAAGCTTTCTTT.

V usage is TRBV5-1 and J usage is TRBJ2-5; 10 bases align to TRBD2. Trimming removed 0 bases from V and 5 bases from J; junction bases left unmatched: 7. CDR3 length: 16 residues. In germline, CDR1 is SGHRS, CDR2 YFSETQ. This CDR3 reads CASSLGLAGGGETQYF. The DNA for the CDR3 is TGCGCCAGCAGCTTGGGTTTAGCGGGAGGAGGGGAGACCCAGTACTTC.

The chain employs TRBV28 and TRBJ1-2; 8 bases map to TRBD1. Germline CDR1 MDHEN, CDR2 SYDVKM. Losses at the gene ends were 6 bases for V and 3 bases for J; bases not matched to a gene: 15. The CDR3 extends over 17 amino acids. CDR3 protein: CASRGAETGAPYYGYTF. CDR3 nucleotides: TGTGCCAGCAGGGGGGCCGAGACAGGGGCCCCCTACTATGGCTACACCTTC.

In its sample, this clone was seen a few times. The V call is TRBV19, the J call TRBJ2-2, with unresolved D. Per the germline V gene, CDR1 is LNHDA and CDR2 is SQIVND (reference sequence). This CDR3 is built from 14 residues. The germline V and J ends were trimmed by 3 bases and 1 base, with 6 bases remaining between them. In DNA form, the CDR3 reads TGTGCCAGTAGTATGCGTCTGAACACCGGGGAGCTGTTTTTT. This translates into CASSMRLNTGELFF.

The chain links TRBV28 to TRBJ1-1, with no clear D. Deletions cut 7 bases from V and 6 bases from J, with 9 bases between. The CDR3 runs 11 residues. CDR1 MDHEN and CDR2 SYDVKM come from the germline V gene. CDR3 sequence (DNA): TGTGCCAGCACCCGACGGGCTGAAGCTTTCTTT. Translating it yields CASTRRAEAFF.

CDR3 DNA sequence: TGCAGTGCTAGTTTGAATGAGGTGTCCTATGGCTACACCTTC. This encodes CSASLNEVSYGYTF. This chain links TRBV20-1 with TRBJ1-2; D is unresolved. V was pared by 3 bases and J by 4 bases, with 15 bases between. CDR1 and CDR2 (germline): DFQATT, SNEGSKA (reference sequence). The CDR3 is made up of 14 amino acids.

CDR3 sequence (DNA): TGCGCCAGCAGCCCCCCCAGAGGGGGGGGCGAGCCTAGGGAGCAGTACTTC. Translation gives CASSPPRGGGEPREQYF. This rearrangement joins TRBV5-1 to TRBJ2-7; possibly TRBD2 for D (7 bases). CDR3 length: 17 residues. V dropped 4 bases and J dropped 7 bases, with 27 bases sitting between them. Per the germline V gene, CDR1 is SGHRS and CDR2 is YFSETQ.

This rearrangement joins TRBV6-5 to TRBJ2-7, with a tentative D call TRBD2 (6 bases). The germline gives CDR1 MNHEY, CDR2 SVGAGI. V lost 7 bases and J lost 4, with 11 bases in between. The CDR3 consists of 12 residues. CDR3 nucleotides: TGTGCCAGCACCGGCGGGGCTTACGAGCAGTACTTC. Translation gives CASTGGAYEQYF.

The J gene is TRBJ2-3, the V gene TRBV19, with 12 bases aligning to TRBD2. Germline loops: CDR1 LNHDA, CDR2 SQIVND (reference sequence). J was trimmed by 3 bases and V by 7 bases; bases with no gene match: 14. This CDR3 has 18 amino acids. The CDR3 DNA follows: TGTGCCAGTACCCCGGGACTAGCGGGCTGGGGACCGACAGATACGCAGTATTTT. It codes for CASTPGLAGWGPTDTQYF.